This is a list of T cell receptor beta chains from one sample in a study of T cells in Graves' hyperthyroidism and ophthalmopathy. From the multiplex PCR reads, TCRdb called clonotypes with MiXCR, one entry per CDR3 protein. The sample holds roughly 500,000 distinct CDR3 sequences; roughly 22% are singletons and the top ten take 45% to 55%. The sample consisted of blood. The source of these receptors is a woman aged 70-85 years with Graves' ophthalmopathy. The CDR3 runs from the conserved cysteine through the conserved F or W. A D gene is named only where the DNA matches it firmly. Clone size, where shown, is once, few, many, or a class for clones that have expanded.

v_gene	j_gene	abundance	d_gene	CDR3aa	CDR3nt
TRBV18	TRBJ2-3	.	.	CASSLGPSQTDTQYF	TGTGCCAGCTCATTAGGCCCTTCCCAAACAGATACGCAGTATTTT
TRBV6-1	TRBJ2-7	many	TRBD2	CASRGTSGILSSYEQYF	TGTGCCAGCAGAGGGACTAGCGGGATCTTAAGCTCCTACGAGCAGTACTTC
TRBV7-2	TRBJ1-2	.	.	CASSHRVFGYTF	TGTGCCAGCAGCCACAGGGTTTTCGGCTACACCTTC
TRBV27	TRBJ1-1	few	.	CASSYTPNTEAFF	TGTGCCAGCAGTTATACACCGAACACTGAAGCTTTCTTT
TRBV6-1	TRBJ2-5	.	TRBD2	CASSALAGVETQYF	TGTGCCAGCTCCGCACTAGCGGGAGTTGAGACCCAGTACTTC
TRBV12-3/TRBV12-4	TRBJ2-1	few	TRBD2	CASSRGRINNEQFF	TGTGCCAGCAGTCGCGGGAGAATCAACAATGAGCAGTTCTTC
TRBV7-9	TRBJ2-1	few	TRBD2	CASSFKQASGNNEQFF	TGTGCCAGCAGCTTTAAACAAGCTAGCGGGAACAATGAGCAGTTCTTC
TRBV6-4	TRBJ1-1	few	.	CASSDSTVGSTEAFF	TGTGCCAGCAGTGACTCGACGGTCGGGTCCACTGAAGCTTTCTTT
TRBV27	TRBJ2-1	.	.	CASKGGNEQFF	TGTGCCAGCAAAGGTGGCAATGAGCAGTTCTTC
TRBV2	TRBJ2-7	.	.	CASSNTGTFAYEQYF	TGTGCCAGCAGTAACACCGGGACTTTCGCCTACGAGCAGTACTTC
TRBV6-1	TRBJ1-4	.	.	CASSVRVSATNEKLFF	TGTGCCAGCAGTGTCAGGGTTTCGGCAACTAATGAAAAACTGTTTTTT
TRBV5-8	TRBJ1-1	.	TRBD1	CASSSGQGFGTEAFF	TGTGCCAGCAGCTCGGGACAGGGGTTCGGCACTGAAGCTTTCTTT
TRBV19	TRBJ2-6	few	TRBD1	CASSAVDRGSGANVLTF	TGTGCCAGTAGTGCGGTCGACAGGGGCTCTGGGGCCAACGTCCTGACTTTC
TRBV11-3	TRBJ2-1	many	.	CASSSGLGSYNEQFF	TGTGCCAGCAGCTCCGGGCTAGGGAGCTACAATGAGCAGTTCTTC
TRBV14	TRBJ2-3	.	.	CASSQRRGVTDTQYF	TGTGCCAGCAGCCAACGGCGAGGGGTCACAGATACGCAGTATTTT
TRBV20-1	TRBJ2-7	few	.	CSARHEGYEQYF	TGCAGTGCTAGACACGAGGGCTACGAGCAGTACTTC
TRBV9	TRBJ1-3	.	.	CASSLGGDGNTIYF	TGTGCCAGCAGCTTAGGAGGGGATGGAAACACCATATATTTT
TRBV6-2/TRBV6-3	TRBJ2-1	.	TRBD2	CASSYPLGSGISYNEQFF	TGTGCCAGCAGTTACCCCCTGGGTAGCGGGATCTCCTACAATGAGCAGTTCTTC
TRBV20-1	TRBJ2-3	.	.	CSAIKPTDTQYF	TGCAGTGCTATAAAACCTACAGATACGCAGTATTTT
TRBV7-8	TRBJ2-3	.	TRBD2	CASSLGGGLAGGTDTQYF	TGTGCCAGCAGCTTGGGGGGCGGTCTAGCGGGAGGCACAGATACGCAGTATTTT
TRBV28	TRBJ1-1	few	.	CASDRHANTEAFF	TGTGCCAGCGATCGACACGCGAACACTGAAGCTTTCTTT
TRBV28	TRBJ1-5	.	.	CASSLWRNQPQHF	TGTGCCAGCAGTTTATGGCGCAATCAGCCCCAGCATTTT
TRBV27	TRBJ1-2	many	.	CASSLDGGRGGYTF	TGTGCCAGCAGTTTAGATGGGGGGCGGGGAGGCTACACCTTC
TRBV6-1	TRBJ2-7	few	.	CASSEAGIYEQYF	TGTGCCAGCAGTGAAGCGGGGATCTACGAGCAGTACTTC